A selection of T cell receptor beta chains follows, all from one sample in a study of T cell responses to AZD1222 COVID-19 vaccine. The data were produced by immunoSEQ multiplex PCR, yet TCRdb's version contains in-frame clones alone and is incomplete. Of 100,000 to 150,000 clones listed, 89% were seen once; the top ten hold around 1.5%. The sequenced sample was peripheral blood, obtained on day 0 of AZD1222 vaccination. Every receptor here comes from an adult in good health. The CDR3 runs from the conserved cysteine through the conserved F or W. D genes are given only for firm matches. Size values are once, few and many counts, or a class for expanded clones, and some rows have none.

-	TRBV15	-	TRBJ2-1	CATSIEKAAEQFF	TGTGCCACCAGCATCGAGAAGGCGGCTGAGCAGTTCTTC
-	TRBV5-1	-	TRBJ1-2	CASAVDFNYGYTF	TGCGCCAGCGCCGTGGACTTTAACTATGGCTACACCTTC
-	TRBV19	-	TRBJ1-2	CASSFTDIYGYTF	TGTGCCAGTAGTTTCACAGACATCTATGGCTACACCTTC
TRBD1	TRBV30	once	TRBJ1-1	CAWNFLQGARTEAFF	TGTGCCTGGAATTTCTTACAGGGGGCGCGAACTGAAGCTTTCTTT
TRBD1	TRBV3-1/TRBV3-2	-	TRBJ1-4	CASSQESLRGRNEKLFF	TGTGCCAGCAGCCAAGAGAGTTTGAGGGGGCGTAATGAAAAACTGTTTTTT
-	TRBV2	few	TRBJ1-2	CASSVQVREGYTF	TGTGCCAGCAGTGTGCAGGTCCGTGAGGGCTACACCTTC
-	TRBV7-7	-	TRBJ2-1	CASSARGASPLDEQFF	TGTGCTAGCAGCGCAAGGGGGGCTAGCCCACTCGATGAGCAGTTCTTC
-	TRBV19	-	TRBJ1-5	CASTGAYNQPQHF	TGTGCCAGTACAGGGGCTTACAATCAGCCCCAGCATTTT
-	TRBV10-2	-	TRBJ2-3	CATTKAQSTDTQYF	TGCGCCACCACCAAAGCACAAAGCACAGATACGCAGTATTTT
-	TRBV6-5	-	TRBJ2-7	CASSLRRMATYEQYF	TGTGCCAGCAGTTTACGCAGGATGGCCACCTACGAGCAGTACTTC
TRBD2	TRBV23-1	-	TRBJ2-3	CASSQPSGTSGRVPPTDTQYF	TGCGCCAGCAGTCAACCGTCCGGGACTAGCGGGAGGGTCCCACCCACAGATACGCAGTATTTT
TRBD1	TRBV6-5	few	TRBJ1-2	CASSPPVDRVDGYTF	TGTGCCAGCAGTCCCCCAGTGGACAGGGTTGATGGCTACACCTTC
-	TRBV18	-	TRBJ2-7	CASSLTPISSYEQYF	TGTGCCAGCTCCCTAACCCCCATTTCATCCTACGAGCAGTACTTC
-	TRBV4-1	-	TRBJ2-2	CASQDIGVYGELFF	TGCGCCAGCCAGGATATAGGCGTCTACGGGGAGCTGTTTTTT
-	TRBV2	-	TRBJ2-3	CASSLLASRRTDTQYF	TGTGCCAGCAGTCTTTTAGCGTCCCGACGCACAGATACGCAGTATTTT
TRBD1	TRBV27	-	TRBJ1-2	CASSPRDSDYGYTF	TGTGCCAGCAGTCCCCGGGACAGTGACTATGGCTACACCTTC
TRBD1	TRBV6-1	-	TRBJ1-1	CASSERGQGSEAFF	TGTGCCAGCAGTGAGAGAGGACAGGGATCTGAAGCTTTCTTT
-	TRBV6-6	-	TRBJ2-3	CASSYQILDTQYF	TGTGCCAGCAGCTACCAAATCCTGGATACGCAGTATTTT
-	TRBV10-3	-	TRBJ2-5	CAISQGNWEVETQYF	TGTGCCATCAGTCAGGGTAATTGGGAAGTAGAGACCCAGTACTTC
TRBD1	TRBV14	once	TRBJ2-5	CASSQGDRGRETQYF	TGTGCCAGCAGCCAAGGCGACAGGGGGCGGGAGACCCAGTACTTC
TRBD2	TRBV30	-	TRBJ2-6	CARGLAGVPGANVLTF	TGTGCCCGAGGACTAGCGGGAGTTCCTGGGGCCAACGTCCTGACTTTC
TRBD1	TRBV7-6	-	TRBJ1-1	CASSLEDRGLRMNTEAFF	TGTGCCAGCAGCTTAGAGGACAGGGGGTTAAGGATGAACACTGAAGCTTTCTTT
-	TRBV7-9	-	TRBJ2-6	CASSSMLATPAGANVLTF	TGTGCCAGCAGCTCGATGCTAGCTACTCCGGCTGGGGCCAACGTCCTGACTTTC
TRBD1	TRBV6-4	-	TRBJ2-1	CASSQGAQEYNEQFF	TGTGCCAGCAGTCAGGGGGCGCAGGAATACAATGAGCAGTTCTTC
TRBD2	TRBV30	once	TRBJ2-5	CAWSVLAGVGETQYF	TGTGCCTGGAGTGTACTAGCGGGAGTAGGGGAGACCCAGTACTTC
TRBD1	TRBV9	-	TRBJ1-1	CASSVASQGAAERFEAFF	TGTGCCAGCAGCGTAGCCTCTCAGGGGGCAGCGGAACGCTTTGAAGCTTTCTTT
TRBD1	TRBV19	-	TRBJ2-5	CASSLTGLQETQYF	TGTGCCAGTAGTCTGACAGGGTTACAAGAGACCCAGTACTTC
-	TRBV19	-	TRBJ2-7	CASSDGTYEQYF	TGTGCCAGTTCGGACGGAACCTACGAGCAGTACTTC
-	TRBV5-1	-	TRBJ2-7	CASSLGPVGLVEQYF	TGCGCCAGCAGCTTAGGTCCGGTAGGTTTGGTCGAGCAGTACTTC
-	TRBV5-4	-	TRBJ2-3	CASSLLAQGDTQYF	TGTGCCAGCAGCTTGTTGGCTCAAGGGGATACGCAGTATTTT
TRBD1	TRBV7-9	-	TRBJ1-1	CASSDTGGNTEAFF	TGTGCCAGCAGCGATACAGGGGGAAACACTGAAGCTTTCTTT
-	TRBV7-3	-	TRBJ2-7	CASSLNPTDRIYEQYF	TGTGCCAGCAGCTTAAATCCTACCGACAGAATTTACGAGCAGTACTTC
-	TRBV30	-	TRBJ2-2	CAFFPQAHTGELFF	TGTGCCTTCTTCCCGCAGGCACACACCGGGGAGCTGTTTTTT
TRBD2	TRBV5-4	-	TRBJ2-7	CASSFGPGGASGLSYEQYF	TGTGCCAGCAGCTTTGGGCCCGGGGGAGCTAGCGGGCTCTCCTACGAGCAGTACTTC
TRBD2	TRBV11-3	once	TRBJ2-3	CASSYMLSGRYSTDTQYF	TGTGCCAGCAGCTACATGCTTAGCGGGAGGTATAGCACAGATACGCAGTATTTT
-	TRBV19	-	TRBJ1-2	CASSSPDNYGYTF	TGTGCCAGTAGTAGCCCAGATAACTATGGCTACACCTTC
-	TRBV7-9	once	TRBJ2-1	CASSLTSEQFF	TGTGCCAGCAGCTTAACCAGTGAGCAGTTCTTC